The clone carrying this T cell receptor (beta chain) was observed a few times. The antigen remains unidentified. The authors built TCR beta libraries using iRepertoire HTBI primers and Arm-PCR of CDR3 regions. From the multiplex PCR reads, TCRdb called clonotypes with MiXCR, one entry per CDR3 protein. The table has around 460,000 distinct CDR3 sequences, about 14% seen once. The data originate from a study of regulatory T cells in long-lasting Graves disease. Study results and caveats: Fewer public clonotypes were shared by new patients (966) than by persistent patients (about 2,700).

Time point specified: newly diagnosed GD, antithyroid drugs for less than 3 months. PBMC RNA served as the TCR library source. V was pared by 0 bases and J by 7 bases, with 0 bases of the junction left unmatched. Germline V gene data show CDR1 as SQVTM and CDR2 as ANQGSEA. This CDR3 region has 14 residues. A further study also used this sample, focusing on T cells in Graves' hyperthyroidism and ophthalmopathy.

The clonotype originates from a woman aged 45 to 65 with Graves disease. The chain employs TRBV29-1 and TRBJ2-1; 13 bases are shared with TRBD2. The source was peripheral blood mononuclear cells (PBMCs), collected at new diagnosis, from a patient treated with antithyroid drugs. The CDR3: CSVEEGLAGNEQFF. As DNA, the CDR3 is TGCAGCGTTGAAGAGGGACTAGCGGGGAATGAGCAGTTCTTC.